These T cell receptor beta chains were read from a single sample in a study of blood T cell repertoires in COVID-19. Only in-frame clones appear in the TCRdb table, and some are missing; sequencing was by immunoSEQ multiplex PCR. The table lists fewer than 100,000 clones, 86% of them singletons. Sequences were obtained from peripheral blood. These receptor sequences come from a man in his sixties with acute or convalescent COVID-19. CDR3s include the opening cysteine and the closing phenylalanine or tryptophan. D genes are given only for firm matches. Clone sizes are given selectively: once, few, many, or a class where the clone is expanded.

V	J	D	size	CDR3	DNA
TRBV5-1	TRBJ2-7	NA	NA	CASSPRTAKPYEQYF	TGCGCCAGCAGCCCGAGGACTGCAAAGCCCTACGAGCAGTACTTC
TRBV30	TRBJ1-4	NA	few	CAWSTASEKLFF	TGTGCCTGGAGTACTGCATCCGAAAAACTGTTTTTT
TRBV19	TRBJ1-5	NA	NA	CASSIESRNQPQHF	TGTGCCAGTAGTATCGAAAGCCGTAATCAGCCCCAGCATTTT
TRBV6-5	TRBJ2-3	NA	NA	CASSYGLATSTDTQYF	TGTGCCAGCAGTTACGGGCTAGCGACAAGCACAGATACGCAGTATTTT
TRBV19	TRBJ1-4	NA	NA	CASRDTTNYAKLFF	TGTGCCAGTAGGGATACCACAAACTACGCAAAACTGTTTTTT
TRBV10-3	TRBJ2-7	TRBD1	NA	CAIKFGQGANYEQYF	TGTGCCATCAAGTTTGGTCAGGGGGCAAACTACGAGCAGTACTTC
TRBV5-4	TRBJ2-1	TRBD2	NA	CASSLVLAEFREQFF	TGTGCCAGCAGCTTGGTTCTAGCGGAGTTTAGAGAGCAGTTCTTC
TRBV28	TRBJ1-5	NA	NA	CASLGGIRTLGLNQPQHF	TGTGCCAGCCTCGGTGGTATTCGGACTTTAGGGTTGAATCAGCCCCAGCATTTT
TRBV6-6	TRBJ2-7	NA	NA	CASSYSDTYEQYF	TGTGCCAGCAGTTATTCCGACACCTACGAGCAGTACTTC
TRBV19	TRBJ1-1	NA	few	CASSGASLGNTEAFF	TGTGCCAGTAGTGGGGCTTCCCTGGGGAACACTGAAGCTTTCTTT
TRBV7-2	TRBJ1-4	TRBD1	NA	CASRRTGGSGEKLFF	TGTGCCAGCAGGCGTACAGGGGGATCAGGTGAAAAACTGTTTTTT
TRBV5-4	TRBJ2-3	TRBD1	once	CASSLAGTGPPRTQYF	TGTGCCAGCAGCTTGGCCGGGACAGGACCTCCTAGGACGCAGTATTTT
TRBV5-1	TRBJ1-2	TRBD1	NA	CASSETGGYGYTF	TGCGCCAGCAGCGAAACAGGGGGGTATGGCTACACCTTC
TRBV2	TRBJ2-6	NA	NA	CASRTGGNVLTF	TGTGCCAGCAGGACAGGTGGCAACGTCCTGACTTTC
TRBV4-2	TRBJ1-2	TRBD1	NA	CASSQDSGDRANNYGYTF	TGTGCCAGCAGCCAAGATTCAGGGGACAGGGCTAATAACTATGGCTACACCTTC
TRBV30	TRBJ1-6	NA	NA	CAWSVVWTSNSPLHF	TGTGCCTGGAGTGTAGTTTGGACTTCTAATTCACCCCTCCACTTT
TRBV30	TRBJ2-2	TRBD1	NA	CAWRITGAGELFF	TGTGCCTGGAGAATCACAGGGGCCGGGGAGCTGTTTTTT
TRBV19	TRBJ2-6	NA	NA	CASSIQGRTGANVLTF	TGTGCCAGTAGTATACAGGGAAGGACTGGGGCCAACGTCCTGACTTTC
TRBV21-1	TRBJ1-5	NA	NA	CASSKYRDRDGGNQPQHF	TGTGCCAGCAGCAAATACCGGGACAGGGATGGAGGCAATCAGCCCCAGCATTTT
TRBV9	TRBJ1-4	NA	NA	CASSVDQGTNEKLFF	TGTGCCAGCAGCGTAGATCAGGGGACTAATGAAAAACTGTTTTTT
TRBV29-1	TRBJ2-2	NA	NA	CSVERLVAGELFF	TGCAGCGTTGAAAGACTAGTGGCCGGGGAGCTGTTTTTT
TRBV5-1	TRBJ2-5	NA	NA	CASSLAGSGETQYF	TGCGCCAGCAGCTTGGCCGGTTCGGGGGAGACCCAGTACTTC
TRBV19	TRBJ2-2	TRBD2	NA	CASSHGRGGENTGELFF	TGTGCCAGTAGCCATGGGCGCGGGGGGGAGAACACCGGGGAGCTGTTTTTT
TRBV30	TRBJ1-6	TRBD1	NA	CAWTPGLGGQGHSPLHF	TGTGCCTGGACCCCGGGGTTGGGAGGACAGGGGCACTCACCCCTCCACTTT
TRBV6-6	TRBJ1-1	NA	once	CASRDSNTEAFF	TGTGCCAGCAGGGACAGTAACACTGAAGCTTTCTTT
TRBV5-1	TRBJ2-7	TRBD1	few	CASSLRQGEDEQYF	TGCGCCAGCAGCCTGCGACAGGGTGAGGACGAGCAGTACTTC
TRBV5-6	TRBJ1-6	NA	few	CASSIGGRGKALHF	TGTGCCAGCAGCATAGGGGGTAGGGGGAAGGCCCTCCACTTT
TRBV5-4	TRBJ2-1	TRBD2	NA	CASSVTSGVSSYNEQFF	TGTGCCAGCAGCGTGACTAGCGGGGTAAGCTCCTACAATGAGCAGTTCTTC
TRBV5-4	TRBJ2-5	NA	NA	CASSLFGEETQYF	TGTGCCAGCAGCTTGTTCGGGGAAGAGACCCAGTACTTC
TRBV18	TRBJ2-5	TRBD2	NA	CASSPLPGTSGKTQYF	TGTGCCAGCTCACCACTCCCCGGGACTAGCGGGAAGACCCAGTACTTC
TRBV7-2	TRBJ1-3	NA	NA	CASSLATARSGNTIYF	TGTGCCAGCAGCTTAGCCACAGCTCGATCTGGAAACACCATATATTTT
TRBV27	TRBJ2-7	NA	many	CASSSRRDNSYEQYF	TGTGCCAGCAGTAGCCGCCGGGACAACTCCTACGAGCAGTACTTC
TRBV19	TRBJ1-2	NA	once	CASSTTPSTGRDYGYTF	TGTGCCAGTAGTACCACCCCCTCTACGGGAAGGGACTATGGCTACACCTTC
TRBV5-1	TRBJ2-1	TRBD2	NA	CASSFLLAGGPNEQFF	TGCGCCAGCAGCTTTTTACTAGCGGGGGGCCCAAATGAGCAGTTCTTC
TRBV7-8	TRBJ1-1	NA	NA	CASRDLGTTEEAFF	TGTGCCAGCAGGGATCTGGGGACTACGGAGGAAGCTTTCTTT
TRBV6-2/TRBV6-3	TRBJ1-1	NA	NA	CASSLDTEAFF	TGTGCCAGCAGTTTAGACACTGAAGCTTTCTTT
TRBV5-4	TRBJ1-2	NA	NA	CASSPGSGYGYTF	TGTGCCAGCAGCCCGGGGAGCGGGTATGGCTACACCTTC
TRBV2	TRBJ1-2	TRBD1	NA	CASSGRGTVERYGYTF	TGTGCCAGCAGTGGGAGGGGGACAGTGGAGAGGTATGGCTACACCTTC
TRBV11-2	TRBJ2-5	NA	NA	CASSWRASYQETQYF	TGTGCCAGCAGCTGGCGTGCTAGCTATCAAGAGACCCAGTACTTC
TRBV7-9	TRBJ2-1	TRBD1	once	CASSPAGQERSNEQFF	TGTGCCAGCAGCCCAGCTGGACAGGAGAGGAGCAATGAGCAGTTCTTC
TRBV11-2	TRBJ2-1	NA	NA	CASSLEPSWNEQFF	TGTGCCAGCAGCTTAGAACCTAGTTGGAATGAGCAGTTCTTC
TRBV9	TRBJ1-2	TRBD1	NA	CASSPGHRGNYGYTF	TGTGCCAGCAGCCCGGGGCACAGGGGGAACTATGGCTACACCTTC
TRBV6-5	TRBJ2-1	NA	NA	CASSFSGTEDNEQFF	TGTGCCAGCAGTTTCTCCGGGACTGAGGACAATGAGCAGTTCTTC